The sequence of this T cell receptor (beta chain) was determined in a study of cytomegalovirus exposure and HLA in healthy donors. The CDR3 has 14 residues. Germline lookup yields CDR1 ENHRY and CDR2 SYGVKD. Trimming cost V 3 bases and J 4 bases, with 13 bases left between them. Findings and limits, study-wide: Specificity for CMV antigens was confirmed in vitro for a few of the CMV-associated chains.

PCR involved 60 Vbeta and 13 Jbeta primers. Data came from immunoSEQ multiplex PCR; TCRdb stores just in-frame clones and leaves some out. The repertoire has about 150,000 clones, about 78% of them found once; the top ten carry about 13%. Participants comprised healthy donors of bone marrow. With respect to this clone: Its antigen is still unknown.

The chain has TRBV10-3 and TRBJ2-7, with D possibly TRBD1 on 6 matching bases. The clonotype was recovered from a woman aged 45 to 65 in good health and CMV-seropositive. Sequencing input: PBMCs. CDR3 nucleotides: TGTGCCATCAGTGATGGACAGATCGGGTACGAGCAGTACTTC. Its protein is CAISDGQIGYEQYF.